This T cell receptor (beta chain) is drawn from a study of cytomegalovirus exposure and HLA in healthy donors. On the study more broadly: The study's early data release held about 85 million unique TCRs from HLA-typed donors.

PCR was performed using 60 Vbeta and 13 Jbeta primers. Original handling: In a later analysis, the count reached roughly 80 million unique TCR beta chains, with around 10 million shared. Repertoires were generated with immunoSEQ multiplex PCR, while TCRdb's copy carries only in-frame clones and drops some. V and J calls plus clone size are reproduced from that table; the DNA served to infer D and trimming. Seen here are about 98,000 clones, more than 65% observed once, and the top ten hold roughly 8.3%. CDR1 and CDR2 from the germline V gene are SGHRS and YFSETQ. The CDR3 loop spans 15 amino acids. V shed 0 bases, J shed 3 bases, and the junction held 5 bases outside the gene matches. Study findings and constraints: For TCR beta chains, V- and J-gene trimming was later linked to a missense DCLRE1C variant.

Regarding this clone: The antigen is unknown.

The chain recombines TRBV5-1 with TRBJ1-1; TRBD1 agrees at 7 bases. The sample consisted of PBMCs. This sequence originates from a human donor in good health. The CDR3 sequence is CASSLGARGYTEAFF. The CDR3, as DNA: TGCGCCAGCAGCTTGGGCGCCAGGGGGTACACTGAAGCTTTCTTT.